This passage covers 6 T cell receptor beta chains from one sample sequenced in a study of post-analysis software for immune sequencing data. Study-level results: Roughly 5 TRBV segments (TRBV5-6, TRBV5-1 and TRBV20-1 among them) occurred more frequently in patients than in controls.

Libraries were made from TCR beta cDNA, and they carried unique molecular identifiers. TCRdb independently ran MiXCR on the PCR reads; one entry per CDR3 protein. This table holds roughly 800,000 distinct CDR3 sequences, roughly 50% found once. These TCRs' antigens remain unknown. Sequencing was done on a sample of blood. These receptors originate from a girl aged 5-17 years with multiple sclerosis.

This clonotype showed up just once. J is TRBJ2-3 and V is TRBV29-1; the match to TRBD2 covers 7 bases. The V and J ends lost 4 bases and 6 bases, in that order; junction bases with no gene match: 7. CDR3 length equals 13 residues. CDR1 and CDR2 from the germline V gene are SQVTM and ANQGSEA. The CDR3 sequence: CSVGGRDRDTQYF. In DNA, the CDR3 is TGCAGCGTTGGGGGGAGGGATCGGGATACGCAGTATTTT.

The rearrangement uses TRBV7-2 and TRBJ2-1, with 16 bases matching TRBD2. V dropped 4 bases and J dropped 6; count of bases not matched to a gene: 3. The length of the CDR3 is 16 residues. Looked up from germline, CDR1 is SGHTA and CDR2 is FQGNSA. CDR3 region: CASSSGLAGGPNEQFF. CDR3 sequence (DNA): TGTGCCAGCAGCTCGGGACTAGCGGGGGGGCCCAATGAGCAGTTCTTC.

This chain links TRBV15 with TRBJ1-5; tentatively, D is TRBD1 (6 bases). CDR3 size: 17 residues. The V end was cut by 1 base, the J end by 1 base, with 14 bases between. Germline V gene lookup returns CDR1 LNHNV and CDR2 YYDKDF (reference sequence). The DNA for the CDR3 is TGTGCCACCAGCAGAGCTTTAGGCACAGGGAGCAATCAGCCCCAGCATTTT. Its translation is CATSRALGTGSNQPQHF. Based on the CDR3 plus reference TRBV15 and TRBJ1-5, the full variable domain is DAMVIQNPRYQVTQFGKPVTLSCSQTLNHNVMYWYQQKSSQAPKLLFHYYDKDFNNEADTPDNFQSRRPNTSFCFLDIRSPGLGDTAMYLCATSRALGTGSNQPQHFGDGTRLSIL.

The table lists this clonotype with a few counts. The chain joins TRBV28 to TRBJ1-6; perhaps TRBD1 as D (6 bases). This CDR3 is built from 14 residues. Germline V gene lookup returns CDR1 MDHEN and CDR2 SYDVKM. V lost 5 bases and J 10 bases, leaving 15 bases between the germline ends. This CDR3 reads CASSLTGSGSPLHF. The CDR3 bases are TGTGCCAGCAGTCTAACAGGGTCCGGATCACCCCTCCACTTT.

This clonotype was seen a single time. The chain links TRBV29-1 to TRBJ1-2, with 11 bases identical to TRBD1. CDR3 size: 14 residues. Losses at the gene ends were 6 bases for V and 3 bases for J; bases not matched to a gene: 6. Germline V gene sequence: CDR1 SQVTM, CDR2 ANQGSEA. CDR3 protein: CSVGTGGAYYGYTF. The CDR3 region has the DNA TGCAGCGTAGGGACAGGGGGGGCCTACTATGGCTACACCTTC.

V is TRBV20-1 and J is TRBJ2-4; TRBD2 agrees at 13 bases. The DNA matches TRBJ2-7 better at its end, which makes the J call doubtful. Germline CDR1 reads DFQATT; CDR2 reads SNEGSKA (reference sequence). This CDR3 comprises 15 residues. CDR3 bases: TGCAGTGCTAGAACCGGGACTAGCGGGATCTACGAGCAGTACTTC. Its translation: CSARTGTSGIYEQYF.